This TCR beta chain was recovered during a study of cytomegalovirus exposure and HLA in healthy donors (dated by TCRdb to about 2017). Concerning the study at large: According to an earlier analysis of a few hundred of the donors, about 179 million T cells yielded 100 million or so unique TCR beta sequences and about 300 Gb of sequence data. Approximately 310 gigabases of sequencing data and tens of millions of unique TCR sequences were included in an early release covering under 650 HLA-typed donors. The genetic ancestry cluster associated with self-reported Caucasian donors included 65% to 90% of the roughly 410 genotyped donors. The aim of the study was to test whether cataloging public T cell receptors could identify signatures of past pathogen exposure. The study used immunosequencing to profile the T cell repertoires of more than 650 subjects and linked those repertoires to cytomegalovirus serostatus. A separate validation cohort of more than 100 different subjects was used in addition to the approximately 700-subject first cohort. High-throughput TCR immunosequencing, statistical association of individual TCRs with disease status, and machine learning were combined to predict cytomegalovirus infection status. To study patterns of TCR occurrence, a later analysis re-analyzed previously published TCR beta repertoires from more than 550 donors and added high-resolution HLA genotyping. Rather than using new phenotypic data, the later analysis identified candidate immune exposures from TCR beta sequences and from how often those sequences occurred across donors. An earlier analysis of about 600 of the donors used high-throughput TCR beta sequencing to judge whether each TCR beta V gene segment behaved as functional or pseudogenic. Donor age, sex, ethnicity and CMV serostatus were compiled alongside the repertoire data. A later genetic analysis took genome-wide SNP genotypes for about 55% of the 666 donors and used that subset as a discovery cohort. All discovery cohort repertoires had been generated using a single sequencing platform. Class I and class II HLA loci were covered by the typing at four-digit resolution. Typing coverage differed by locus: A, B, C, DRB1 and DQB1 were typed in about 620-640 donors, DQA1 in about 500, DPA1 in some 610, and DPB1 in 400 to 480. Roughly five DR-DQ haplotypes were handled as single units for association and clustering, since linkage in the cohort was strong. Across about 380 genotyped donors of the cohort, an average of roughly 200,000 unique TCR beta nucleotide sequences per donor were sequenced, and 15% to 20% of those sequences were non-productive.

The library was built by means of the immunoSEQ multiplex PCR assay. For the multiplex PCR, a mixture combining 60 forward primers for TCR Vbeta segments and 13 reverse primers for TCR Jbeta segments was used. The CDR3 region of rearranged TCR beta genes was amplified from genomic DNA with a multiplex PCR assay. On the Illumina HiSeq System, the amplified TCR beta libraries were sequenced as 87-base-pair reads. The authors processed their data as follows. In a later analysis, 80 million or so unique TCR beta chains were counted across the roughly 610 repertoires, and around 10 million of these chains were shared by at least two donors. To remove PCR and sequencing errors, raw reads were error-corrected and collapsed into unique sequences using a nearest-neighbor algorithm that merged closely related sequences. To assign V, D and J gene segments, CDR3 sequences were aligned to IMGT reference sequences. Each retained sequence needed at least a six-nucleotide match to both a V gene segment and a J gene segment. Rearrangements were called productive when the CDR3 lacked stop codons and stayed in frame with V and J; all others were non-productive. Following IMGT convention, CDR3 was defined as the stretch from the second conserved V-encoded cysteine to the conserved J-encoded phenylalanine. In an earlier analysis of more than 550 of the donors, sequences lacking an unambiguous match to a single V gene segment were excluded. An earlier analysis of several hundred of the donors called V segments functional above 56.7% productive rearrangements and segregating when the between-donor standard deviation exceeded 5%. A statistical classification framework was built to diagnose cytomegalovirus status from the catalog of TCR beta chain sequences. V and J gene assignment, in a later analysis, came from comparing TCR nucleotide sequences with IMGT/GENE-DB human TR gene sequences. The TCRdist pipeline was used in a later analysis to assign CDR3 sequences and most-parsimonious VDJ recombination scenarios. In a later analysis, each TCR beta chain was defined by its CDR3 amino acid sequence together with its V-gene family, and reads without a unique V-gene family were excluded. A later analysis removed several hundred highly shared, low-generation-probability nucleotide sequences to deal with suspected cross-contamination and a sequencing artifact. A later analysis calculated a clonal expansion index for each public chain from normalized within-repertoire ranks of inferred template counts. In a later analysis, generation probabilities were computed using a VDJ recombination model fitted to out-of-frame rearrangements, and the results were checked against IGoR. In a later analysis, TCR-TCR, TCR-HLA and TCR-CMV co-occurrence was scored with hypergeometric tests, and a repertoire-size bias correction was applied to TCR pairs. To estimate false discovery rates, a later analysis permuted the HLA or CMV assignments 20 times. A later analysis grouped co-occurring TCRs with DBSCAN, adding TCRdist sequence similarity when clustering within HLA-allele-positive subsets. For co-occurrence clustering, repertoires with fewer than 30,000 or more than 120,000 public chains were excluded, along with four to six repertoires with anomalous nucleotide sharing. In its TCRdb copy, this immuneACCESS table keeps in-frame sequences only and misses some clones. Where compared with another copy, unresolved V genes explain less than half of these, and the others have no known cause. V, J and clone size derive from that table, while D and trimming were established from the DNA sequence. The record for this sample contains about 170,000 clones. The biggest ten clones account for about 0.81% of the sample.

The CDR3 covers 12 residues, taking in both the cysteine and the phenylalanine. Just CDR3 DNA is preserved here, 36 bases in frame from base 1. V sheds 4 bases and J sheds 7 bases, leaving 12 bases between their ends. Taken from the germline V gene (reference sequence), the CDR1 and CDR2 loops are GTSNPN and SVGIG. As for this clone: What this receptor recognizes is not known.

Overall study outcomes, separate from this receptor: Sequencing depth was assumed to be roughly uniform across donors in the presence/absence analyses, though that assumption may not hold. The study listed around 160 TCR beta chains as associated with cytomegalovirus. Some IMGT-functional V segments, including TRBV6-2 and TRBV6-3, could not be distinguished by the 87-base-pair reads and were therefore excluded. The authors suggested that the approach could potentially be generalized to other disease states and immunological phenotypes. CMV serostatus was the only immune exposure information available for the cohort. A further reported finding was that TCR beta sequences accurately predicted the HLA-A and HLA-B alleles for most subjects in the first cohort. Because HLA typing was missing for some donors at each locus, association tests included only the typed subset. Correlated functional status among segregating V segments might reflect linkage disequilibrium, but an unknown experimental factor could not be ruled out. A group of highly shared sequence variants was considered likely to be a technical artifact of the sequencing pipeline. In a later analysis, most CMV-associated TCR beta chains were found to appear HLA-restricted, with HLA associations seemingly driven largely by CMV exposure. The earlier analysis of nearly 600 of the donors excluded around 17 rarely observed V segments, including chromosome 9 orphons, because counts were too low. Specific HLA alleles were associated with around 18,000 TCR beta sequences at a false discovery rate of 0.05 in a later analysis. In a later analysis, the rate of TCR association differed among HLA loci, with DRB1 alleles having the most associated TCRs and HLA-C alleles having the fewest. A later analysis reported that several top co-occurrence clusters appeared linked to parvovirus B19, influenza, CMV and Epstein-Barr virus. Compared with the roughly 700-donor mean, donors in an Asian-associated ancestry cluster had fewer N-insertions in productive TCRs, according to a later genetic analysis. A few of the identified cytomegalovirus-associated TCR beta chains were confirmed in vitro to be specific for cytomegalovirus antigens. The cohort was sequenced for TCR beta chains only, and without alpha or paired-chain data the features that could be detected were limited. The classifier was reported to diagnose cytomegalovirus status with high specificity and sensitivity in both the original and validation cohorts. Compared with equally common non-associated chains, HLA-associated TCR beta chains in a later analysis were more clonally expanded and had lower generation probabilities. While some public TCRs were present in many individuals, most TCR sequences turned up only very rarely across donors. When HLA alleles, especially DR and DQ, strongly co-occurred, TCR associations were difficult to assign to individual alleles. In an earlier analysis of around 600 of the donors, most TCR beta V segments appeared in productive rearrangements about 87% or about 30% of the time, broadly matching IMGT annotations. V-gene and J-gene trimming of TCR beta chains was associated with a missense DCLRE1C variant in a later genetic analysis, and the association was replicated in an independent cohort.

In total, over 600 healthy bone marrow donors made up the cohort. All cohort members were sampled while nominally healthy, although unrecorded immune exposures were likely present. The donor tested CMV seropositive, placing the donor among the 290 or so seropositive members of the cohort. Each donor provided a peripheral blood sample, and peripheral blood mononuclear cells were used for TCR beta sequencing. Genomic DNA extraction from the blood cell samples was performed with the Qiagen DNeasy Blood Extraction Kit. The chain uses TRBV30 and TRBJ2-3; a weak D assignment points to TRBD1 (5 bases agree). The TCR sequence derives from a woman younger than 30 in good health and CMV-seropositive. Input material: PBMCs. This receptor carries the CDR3 CAWIPTVNTQYF. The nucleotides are TGTGCCTGGATACCGACAGTGAATACGCAGTATTTT.